This T cell receptor (beta chain) derives from a study of post-analysis software for immune sequencing data. Tagging with unique molecular identifiers was a feature of the TCR beta cDNA libraries. TCRdb redid the calling of the PCR reads with MiXCR, one entry per CDR3 protein. The sample holds approximately 150,000 distinct CDR3 sequences, 30% seen once. This clonotype was counted ten times or more. Its target is unknown. General study results and limits: Patients carried roughly 5 TRBV segments more frequently than controls did, and TRBV5-6, TRBV5-1 and TRBV20-1 were among them. Normalized Chao1 diversity in multiple sclerosis patients fell significantly below that of controls.

CDR3 size: 21 residues. The germline V gene encodes CDR1 MGHRA and CDR2 YSYEKL. After removal of 3 bases from V and 4 bases from J, the junction contained 23 bases not matched to a gene. Sequencing input: blood. This sequence originates from a girl aged 10-17 years with multiple sclerosis. V gene TRBV4-1 combines with J gene TRBJ2-1; 8 nucleotides line up with TRBD2. The CDR3 region is CASSHPRIFRERENLYNEQFF. CDR3 bases: TGCGCCAGCAGCCACCCCAGGATTTTTCGAGAGCGGGAGAATCTTTACAATGAGCAGTTCTTC.